This T cell receptor beta chain was recorded in a study of early T cells in non-severe SARS-CoV-2 infection. As part of library construction, unique molecular identifiers were attached to individual cDNA molecules. TCRdb re-called the 5' RACE reads through MiXCR, storing one row per CDR3 protein. The sample lists about 64,000 distinct CDR3 sequences, about 10% occurring once. The CDR3 runs to 17 residues. Germline V gives CDR1 SGHTA, CDR2 FQGNSA. With 5 bases clipped from V and 2 bases from J, the junction kept 11 bases outside the gene matches. Sequenced here: whole blood, sampled at baseline. This receptor was identified in an adult who was a healthcare worker with PCR-confirmed SARS-CoV-2 infection or an uninfected control (not recorded which). The rearrangement uses TRBV7-2 and TRBJ2-2; 7 nucleotides match TRBD2. CDR3 nucleotide sequence: TGTGCCAGCAGCGCCCCTGAGCGGGGCGGAAACACCGGGGAGCTGTTTTTT. Amino acids: CASSAPERGGNTGELFF.